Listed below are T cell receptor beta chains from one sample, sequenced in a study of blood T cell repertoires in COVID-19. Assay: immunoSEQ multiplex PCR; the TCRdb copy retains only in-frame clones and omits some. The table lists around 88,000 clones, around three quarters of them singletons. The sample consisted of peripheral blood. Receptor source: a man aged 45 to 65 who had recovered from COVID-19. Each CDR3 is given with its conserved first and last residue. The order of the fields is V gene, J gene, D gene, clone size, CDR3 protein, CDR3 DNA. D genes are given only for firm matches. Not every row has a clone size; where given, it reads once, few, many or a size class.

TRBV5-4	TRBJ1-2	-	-	CASTTRGPGGGYTF	TGTGCCAGCACCACGAGGGGACCGGGAGGAGGCTACACCTTC
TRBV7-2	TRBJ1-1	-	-	CASSSDWNTEAFF	TGTGCCAGCAGCTCCGACTGGAACACTGAAGCTTTCTTT
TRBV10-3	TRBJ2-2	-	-	CAIREGGTGELFF	TGTGCCATCAGGGAAGGGGGCACCGGGGAGCTGTTTTTT
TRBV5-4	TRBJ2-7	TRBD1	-	CASSPTGTEGSEQYF	TGTGCCAGCAGCCCAACAGGGACAGAGGGCTCCGAGCAGTACTTC
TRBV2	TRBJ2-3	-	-	CASSVGTYTDTQYF	TGTGCCAGCAGTGTGGGGACTTACACAGATACGCAGTATTTT
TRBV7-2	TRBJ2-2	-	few	CASSYGAGFGELFF	TGTGCCAGCAGCTATGGGGCAGGGTTCGGGGAGCTGTTTTTT
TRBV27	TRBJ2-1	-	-	CASKDRSSYNEQFF	TGTGCCAGCAAGGACAGAAGCTCCTACAATGAGCAGTTCTTC
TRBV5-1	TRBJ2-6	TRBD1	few	CASGDSSGANVLTF	TGCGCCAGTGGGGACAGCTCTGGGGCCAACGTCCTGACTTTC
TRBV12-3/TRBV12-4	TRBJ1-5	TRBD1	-	CASNRQGKQPQHF	TGTGCCAGCAACAGACAGGGAAAACAGCCCCAGCATTTT
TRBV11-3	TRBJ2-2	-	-	CASSSLRGGELFF	TGTGCCAGCAGCTCCCTCAGGGGCGGGGAGCTGTTTTTT
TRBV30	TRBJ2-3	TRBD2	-	CAWSGSGGTDTQYF	TGTGCCTGGAGTGGTAGCGGGGGCACAGATACGCAGTATTTT
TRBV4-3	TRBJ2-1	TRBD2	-	CASSQDFAGGFNEQFF	TGCGCCAGCAGCCAAGATTTCGCGGGAGGTTTCAATGAGCAGTTCTTC
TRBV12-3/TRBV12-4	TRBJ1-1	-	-	CASTLRLNTEAFF	TGTGCCAGCACCCTTCGGTTGAACACTGAAGCTTTCTTT
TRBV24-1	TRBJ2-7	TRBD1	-	CATSDVGQGKEEQYF	TGTGCCACCAGTGATGTGGGACAGGGGAAGGAAGAGCAGTACTTC
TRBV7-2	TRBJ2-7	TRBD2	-	CATRWTSSYDEQYF	TGTGCCACCAGGTGGACTAGCTCGTACGACGAGCAGTACTTC
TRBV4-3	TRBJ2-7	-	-	CASSVQRVSSYEQYF	TGCGCCAGCAGCGTTCAGAGGGTAAGCTCCTACGAGCAGTACTTC
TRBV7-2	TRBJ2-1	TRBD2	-	CASSLGTSGPQFF	TGTGCCAGCAGTTTGGGGACTAGCGGGCCGCAGTTCTTC
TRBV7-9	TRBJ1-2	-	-	CASSLAVRPDGYTF	TGTGCCAGCAGCTTAGCAGTCAGGCCGGATGGCTACACCTTC
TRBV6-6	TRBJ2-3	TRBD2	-	CASSRGTSGRGTDTQYF	TGTGCCAGCAGCCGAGGGACTAGCGGGAGAGGAACAGATACGCAGTATTTT
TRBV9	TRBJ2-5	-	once	CASSPRLVAETQYF	TGTGCCAGCAGCCCTAGACTAGTTGCAGAGACCCAGTACTTC
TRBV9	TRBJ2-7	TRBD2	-	CASSVDLAAPYEQYF	TGTGCCAGCAGCGTAGATCTAGCGGCTCCCTACGAGCAGTACTTC
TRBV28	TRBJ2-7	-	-	CASRGGYEQYF	TGTGCCAGCAGGGGGGGCTACGAGCAGTACTTC
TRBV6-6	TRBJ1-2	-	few	CASSPTDRGLDGYTF	TGTGCCAGCAGTCCTACTGATAGGGGCCTGGATGGCTACACCTTC
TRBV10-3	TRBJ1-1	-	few	CAISPGNTEAFF	TGTGCCATCAGTCCAGGGAACACTGAAGCTTTCTTT
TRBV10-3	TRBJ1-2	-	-	CAISDSRVDGYTF	TGTGCCATCAGTGACTCGCGCGTCGATGGCTACACCTTC
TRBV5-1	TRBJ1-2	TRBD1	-	CASSPDRALPGYTF	TGCGCCAGCAGTCCGGACAGGGCCCTCCCTGGCTACACCTTC
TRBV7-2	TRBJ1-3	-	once	CASSHRRGGLPGNTIYF	TGTGCCAGCAGCCATCGGAGGGGGGGGCTTCCTGGAAACACCATATATTTT
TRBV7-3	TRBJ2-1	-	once	CASSLFGGAYNEQFF	TGTGCCAGCAGCTTATTTGGCGGAGCCTACAATGAGCAGTTCTTC
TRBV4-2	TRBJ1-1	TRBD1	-	CASSPRDRVFTEAFF	TGTGCCAGCAGCCCCCGGGACAGGGTTTTCACTGAAGCTTTCTTT
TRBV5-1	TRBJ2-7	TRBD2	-	CASSPLAGAVNEQYF	TGCGCCAGCAGCCCCCTAGCGGGAGCGGTGAACGAGCAGTACTTC
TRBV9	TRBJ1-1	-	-	CASSVVSGGGSEAFF	TGTGCCAGCAGCGTAGTGAGCGGGGGAGGCTCTGAAGCTTTCTTT
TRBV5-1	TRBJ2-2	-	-	CASSSGQTDSGELFF	TGCGCCAGCAGCTCCGGACAGACGGACAGCGGGGAGCTGTTTTTT
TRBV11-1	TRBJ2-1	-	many	CASSFTRDKYNEQFF	TGTGCCAGCAGCTTTACCCGGGACAAATACAATGAGCAGTTCTTC
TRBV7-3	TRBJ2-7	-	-	CASSLFRGHIFDSYEQYF	TGTGCCAGCAGCCTATTCCGGGGACACATATTCGACTCCTACGAGCAGTACTTC
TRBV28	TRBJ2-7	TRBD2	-	CASRGLSGSSTYEQYF	TGTGCCAGCAGGGGGCTTAGCGGGAGTTCAACGTACGAGCAGTACTTC
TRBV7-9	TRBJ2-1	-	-	CASSPSPSVNEQFF	TGTGCCAGCAGTCCAAGCCCTAGCGTCAATGAGCAGTTCTTC
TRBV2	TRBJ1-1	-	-	CASSVSGLNTEAFF	TGTGCCAGCAGTGTAAGCGGGTTGAACACTGAAGCTTTCTTT
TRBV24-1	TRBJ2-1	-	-	CATDSGSVTYNEQFF	TGTGCCACCGACTCGGGATCCGTTACCTACAATGAGCAGTTCTTC
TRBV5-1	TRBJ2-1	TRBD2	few	CASSSLTSGDLDEQFF	TGCGCCAGCAGCTCCTTGACTAGCGGGGACTTGGATGAGCAGTTCTTC
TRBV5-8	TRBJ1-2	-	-	CASSPIRDNIDGYTF	TGTGCCAGCAGCCCCATCCGGGACAATATCGATGGCTACACCTTC
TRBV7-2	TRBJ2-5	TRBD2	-	CASRRLAGGSGETQYF	TGTGCCAGCAGAAGACTAGCGGGGGGATCCGGGGAGACCCAGTACTTC
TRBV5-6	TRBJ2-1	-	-	CASSPSRLAHNEQFF	TGTGCCAGCAGCCCTTCCCGGCTAGCACACAATGAGCAGTTCTTC
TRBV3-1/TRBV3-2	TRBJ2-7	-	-	CASSQGVQYEQYF	TGTGCCAGCAGCCAAGGAGTACAGTACGAGCAGTACTTC
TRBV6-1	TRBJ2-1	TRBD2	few	CASSDTSGSYEQFF	TGTGCCAGCAGTGACACTAGCGGGAGCTATGAGCAGTTCTTC
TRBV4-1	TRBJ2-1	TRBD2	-	CASSQELRLAGVFEFF	TGCGCCAGCAGCCAAGAACTCCGACTAGCGGGAGTATTTGAGTTCTTC
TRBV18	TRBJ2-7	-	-	CASSPMQAIGYEQYF	TGTGCCAGCTCACCAATGCAGGCTATAGGTTACGAGCAGTACTTC
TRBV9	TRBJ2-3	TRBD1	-	CASSVGQGTSTDTQYF	TGTGCCAGCAGCGTCGGACAGGGTACCAGCACAGATACGCAGTATTTT
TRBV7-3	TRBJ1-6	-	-	CASSLGANSPLHF	TGTGCCAGCAGCTTAGGTGCGAATTCACCCCTCCACTTT
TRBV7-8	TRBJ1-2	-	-	CASSRDGARGYTF	TGTGCCAGCAGCCGTGACGGCGCCAGGGGCTACACCTTC
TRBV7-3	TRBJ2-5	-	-	CASSSGLLETQYF	TGTGCCAGCAGCTCGGGACTCCTAGAGACCCAGTACTTC
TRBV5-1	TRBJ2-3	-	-	CASSLGRGGTDTQYF	TGCGCCAGCAGCTTAGGCAGGGGAGGGACAGATACGCAGTATTTT
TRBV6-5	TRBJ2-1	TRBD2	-	CASSRSGSLMNEQFF	TGTGCCAGCAGTAGAAGCGGGAGTTTGATGAATGAGCAGTTCTTC
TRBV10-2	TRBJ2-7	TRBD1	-	CASSESKGGQGRYEQYF	TGCGCCAGCAGTGAGTCGAAGGGGGGACAGGGGCGCTACGAGCAGTACTTC